The 11 T cell receptor beta chains listed next were all sequenced from one sample in a study of blood T cell repertoires in COVID-19. The assay was immunoSEQ multiplex PCR, and TCRdb's table has in-frame clones only and misses some. The sample lists 95,000 to 110,000 clones; more than 75% were seen once. The material sequenced was peripheral blood. Source of these receptors: a man in his fifties with acute or convalescent COVID-19.

The genes are TRBV11-2 and TRBJ1-2; possibly TRBD1 for D (6 bases). The CDR3 is 17 amino acids. The germline gives CDR1 SGHAT, CDR2 FQNNGV. V dropped 4 bases and J dropped 1 base, with 19 bases sitting between them. This CDR3 reads CASSSLGTTPINYGYTF. DNA of the CDR3: TGTGCCAGCAGCTCACTTGGGACAACACCCATTAACTATGGCTACACCTTC. Full variable domain (remainder filled in from reference TRBV11-2 and TRBJ1-2): EAGVAQSPRYKIIEKRQSVAFWCNPISGHATLYWYQQILGQGPKLLIQFQNNGVVDDSQLPKDRFSAERLKGVDSTLKIQPAKLEDSAVYLCASSSLGTTPINYGYTFGSGTRLTVV.

This rearrangement joins TRBV5-1 to TRBJ2-7; 8 bases are shared with TRBD1. Losses at the gene ends were 4 bases for V and 3 bases for J; bases not matched to a gene: 9. The CDR3 contains 15 residues. Germline values: CDR1 SGHRS, CDR2 YFSETQ. This CDR3 is CASSLTPGQGYEQYF. CDR3 DNA: TGCGCCAGCAGCCTGACGCCAGGACAGGGCTACGAGCAGTACTTC.

This clone was found once. The chain uses TRBV3-1 (or the pseudogene TRBV3-2) and TRBJ2-7; 10 bases align to TRBD1. V trimming: 6 bases; J trimming: 6 bases; junction bases outside the gene matches: 8. Per germline, CDR1 LGHDT and CDR2 YNNKEL (reference sequence). This CDR3 has 14 amino acids. The CDR3 is CASSPTGGRGEQYF. The CDR3 DNA reads TGTGCCAGCAGTCCGACAGGGGGCCGGGGCGAGCAGTACTTC.

This rearrangement joins TRBV11-2 to TRBJ1-6, with a possible D match to TRBD1 (5 bases). Trimming left V 6 bases short and J 7 bases short, with 13 bases between. The length of the CDR3 is 14 residues. Germline V gene data show CDR1 as SGHAT and CDR2 as FQNNGV. The CDR3 DNA follows: TGTGCCAGCAGAAAGGAGACAGTAAATTCACCCCTCCACTTT. Translating gives CASRKETVNSPLHF.

The genes are TRBV11-2 and TRBJ2-1; tentatively, D is TRBD2 (5 bases). V was shortened by 5 bases and J by 9 bases, with 14 bases between the two germline ends. This CDR3 is 13 amino acids long. Germline V gene lookup returns CDR1 SGHAT and CDR2 FQNNGV. CDR3 loop: CASSLNGGREQFF. CDR3 DNA: TGTGCCAGCAGCCTAAATGGCGGGCGTGAGCAGTTCTTC.

Of note for this clone: A read error may account for a junction end that differs from germline. The J gene is TRBJ2-6, the V gene TRBV14; 7 positions match TRBD1. CDR1 is SGHDN and CDR2 is FVKESK in the germline V gene. The CDR3 spans 19 residues. CDR3 DNA sequence: TGTGCCAGCACCCAAGGGTACGGACAGGTCGTCTCTGGGGCCAACGTCCTGACTTTC. Translated: CASTQGYGQVVSGANVLTF.

This chain uses TRBV29-1 with TRBJ2-7; D gene unclear. The CDR3 covers 12 residues. V was trimmed by 0 bases and J by 1 base, leaving 4 bases between them. From germline, CDR1 is SQVTM and CDR2 ANQGSEA. The CDR3 spells CSVEDGSYEQYF. The CDR3 coding sequence is TGCAGCGTTGAAGACGGGTCCTACGAGCAGTACTTC.

The table lists this clone with a count of one. The chain joins TRBV19 to TRBJ2-7; 11 positions match TRBD1. Germline V lookup: CDR1 LNHDA, CDR2 SQIVND (reference sequence). This CDR3 comprises 15 residues. V shed 1 base and J 3 bases; nucleotides not matched to a gene: 2. The CDR3 is CASSIGTGGFYEQYF. CDR3 bases: TGTGCCAGTAGTATAGGGACAGGGGGCTTCTACGAGCAGTACTTC.

The rearrangement links TRBV18 to TRBJ1-1; 7 bases align to TRBD1. The CDR3 totals 14 residues. With 2 bases clipped from V and 1 base from J, the junction kept 1 base outside the gene matches. Germline CDR1 is KGHSH and CDR2 is LQKENI. CDR3 amino acids: CASSPGQANTEAFF. The CDR3 coding sequence is TGTGCCAGCTCACCAGGACAGGCGAACACTGAAGCTTTCTTT. The entire variable domain, with the rest obtained from reference TRBV18 and TRBJ1-1, is as follows: NAGVMQNPRHLVRRRGQEARLRCSPMKGHSHVYWYRQLPEEGLKFMVYLQKENIIDESGMPKERFSAEFPKEGPSILRIQQVVRGDSAAYFCASSPGQANTEAFFGQGTRLTVV.

J is TRBJ2-7 and V is TRBV3-1 (or the pseudogene TRBV3-2); TRBD2 matches at 7 bases. Trimming removed 3 bases from V and 6 bases from J; junction bases left unmatched: 5. There are 13 residues in the CDR3. Germline V lookup: CDR1 LGHDT, CDR2 YNNKEL (reference sequence). The DNA of the CDR3 is TGTGCCAGCAGCCAGGCGGGAGACTTCGAGCAGTACTTC. The encoded protein is CASSQAGDFEQYF.

The chain carries TRBV11-3 and TRBJ2-2; D call uncertain. Germline lookup yields CDR1 SGHNT and CDR2 YENEEA. The CDR3 spans 15 residues. The germline V and J ends were trimmed by 3 bases and 5 bases, with 13 bases remaining between them. CDR3: CASSFSPEMTGELFF. The CDR3 DNA reads TGTGCCAGCAGCTTTAGCCCGGAGATGACCGGGGAGCTGTTTTTT. The variable domain in full, completed from reference TRBV11-3 and TRBJ2-2, reads EAGVVQSPRYKIIEKKQPVAFWCNPISGHNTLYWYLQNLGQGPELLIRYENEEAVDDSQLPKDRFSAERLKGVDSTLKIQPAELGDSAVYLCASSFSPEMTGELFFGEGSRLTVL.